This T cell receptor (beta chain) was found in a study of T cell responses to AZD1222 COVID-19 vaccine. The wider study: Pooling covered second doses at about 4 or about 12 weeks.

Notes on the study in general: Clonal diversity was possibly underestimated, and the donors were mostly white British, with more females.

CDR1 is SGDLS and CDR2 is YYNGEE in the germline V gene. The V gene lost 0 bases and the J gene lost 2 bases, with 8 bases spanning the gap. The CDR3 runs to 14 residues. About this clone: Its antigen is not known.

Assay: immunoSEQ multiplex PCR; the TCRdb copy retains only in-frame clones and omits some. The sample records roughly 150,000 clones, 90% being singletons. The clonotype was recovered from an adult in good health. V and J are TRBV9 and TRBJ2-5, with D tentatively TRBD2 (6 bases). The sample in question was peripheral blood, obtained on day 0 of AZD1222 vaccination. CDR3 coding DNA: TGTGCCAGCAGCGTAGGCGGGGTACAAGAGACCCAGTACTTC. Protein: CASSVGGVQETQYF. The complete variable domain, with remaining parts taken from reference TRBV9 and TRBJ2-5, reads DSGVTQTPKHLITATGQRVTLRCSPRSGDLSVYWYQQSLDQGLQFLIQYYNGEERAKGNILERFSAQQFPDLHSELNLSSLELGDSALYFCASSVGGVQETQYFGPGTRLLVL.